The subject of this entry is one TCR beta chain. TCRdb keeps only in-frame clones here, not all; method: immunoSEQ multiplex PCR. The sample records 550,000 to 800,000 clones, 70% to 90% being singletons. This sample was included in a study of shared T cell receptors in the human thymus. The same data also went into a second study, on human thymus T cells. As that study records: The study used thymus tissue resected during corrective heart surgery. Blood and thymic repertoires both appeared biased in V and J gene usage.

This receptor was identified in a girl under two years old with a congenital heart defect. Sequencing was done on a sample of thymocytes.

Here the CDR3 reads CASSEIGTGNGLNYGYTF. In DNA form, the CDR3 reads TGTGCCAGCAGTGAAATTGGGACAGGGAACGGCTTAAACTATGGCTACACCTTC. The chain employs TRBV6-1 and TRBJ1-2; 9 nucleotides match TRBD1. The CDR3 contains 18 residues. The ends lost 2 bases at V and 2 bases at J; junction bases unmatched: 12. Germline assignment: CDR1 MNHNS and CDR2 SASEGT.